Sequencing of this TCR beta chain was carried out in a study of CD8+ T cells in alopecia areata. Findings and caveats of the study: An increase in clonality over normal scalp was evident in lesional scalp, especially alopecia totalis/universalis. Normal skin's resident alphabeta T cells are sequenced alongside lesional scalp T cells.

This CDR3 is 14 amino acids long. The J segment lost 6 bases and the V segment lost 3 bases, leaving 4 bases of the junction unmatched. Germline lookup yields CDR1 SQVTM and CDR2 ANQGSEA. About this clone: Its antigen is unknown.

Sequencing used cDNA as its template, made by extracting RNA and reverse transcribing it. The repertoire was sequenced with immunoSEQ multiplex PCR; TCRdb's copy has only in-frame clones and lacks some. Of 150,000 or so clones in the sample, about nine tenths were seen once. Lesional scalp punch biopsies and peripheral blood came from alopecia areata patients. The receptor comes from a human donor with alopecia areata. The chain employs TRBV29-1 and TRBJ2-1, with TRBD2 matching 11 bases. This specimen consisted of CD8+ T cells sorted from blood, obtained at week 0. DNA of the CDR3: TGCAGCGTTGAGCTAGCGGGGGGTCTCAATGAGCAGTTCTTC. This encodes CSVELAGGLNEQFF.